Here is one TCR beta chain with its context. Its antigen remains unknown. This specimen belongs to a study of T cells in Graves' hyperthyroidism and ophthalmopathy. Study summary: Peripheral blood draws took place at initial diagnosis, ahead of any treatment.

The V segment lost 4 bases and the J segment 0 bases; nucleotides outside the gene matches: 8. Germline CDR1 SGDLS, CDR2 YYNGEE. The CDR3 is 19 residues long. With duration under 3 months, ophthalmopathy was active: Clinical Activity Score at least 3, NOSPECS at least 4. Lactation, pregnancy, other autoimmune disease or uncontrolled infection excluded patients. General observations from the study: A model using 13 V-J features told ophthalmopathy apart from stable hyperthyroidism.

The CDR3 regions of TCR beta were amplified from RNA transcripts. Primed by the HTBI set, a first-round RT-PCR was run on the TCR CDR3. MiXCR, run by TCRdb on the multiplex PCR reads, gives a single entry per CDR3 protein. The data contain 500,000 to 750,000 distinct CDR3 sequences, around 14% of them singletons. The chain recombines TRBV9 with TRBJ2-3, with 16 bases matching TRBD2. Material for sequencing was blood. This TCR was sampled from a young woman with Graves' ophthalmopathy. CDR3 in DNA: TGTGCCAGCAGCCCAGGGACTAGCGGGAGGGCCGCTAGCACAGATACGCAGTATTTT. Translated: CASSPGTSGRAASTDTQYF.